This entry features one T cell receptor (beta chain) sequence. No antigen is known for it. These data come from a study of T cell repertoires in cytomegalovirus infection. Study results and caveats: Frequencies of public TCR beta families were cumulated, and this identified carriers of CMV plus the relevant HLA.

This CDR3 spans 13 amino acids. Germline CDR1 and CDR2: DFQATT and SNEGSKA (reference sequence). Trimming took off 0 bases at V and 4 bases at J, with 9 bases between the two ends. TCRdb fed the reads into MiXCR, producing one record per CDR3 protein. The repertoire holds around 450,000 distinct CDR3 sequences, with about 11% as singletons. Input material: PBMCs. The clonotype originates from a human donor in good health (CMV status not recorded). Some clones in this sample may be carry-over from other donors' samples. The rearrangement joins TRBV20-1 to TRBJ1-2; D is unclear. The CDR3 nucleotides read TGCAGTGCTAGAGATGCCCTAAGCTATGGCTACACCTTC. It is translated as CSARDALSYGYTF.